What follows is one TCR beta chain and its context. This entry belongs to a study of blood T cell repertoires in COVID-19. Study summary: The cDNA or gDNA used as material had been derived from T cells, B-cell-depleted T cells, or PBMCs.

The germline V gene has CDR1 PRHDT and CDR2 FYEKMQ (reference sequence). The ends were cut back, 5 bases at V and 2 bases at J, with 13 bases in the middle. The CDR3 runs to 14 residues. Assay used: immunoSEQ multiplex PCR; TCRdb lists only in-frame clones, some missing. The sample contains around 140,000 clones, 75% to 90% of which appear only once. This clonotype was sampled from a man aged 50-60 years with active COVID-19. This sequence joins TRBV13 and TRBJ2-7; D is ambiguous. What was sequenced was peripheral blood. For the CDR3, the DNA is TGTGCCAGCAGCGCCGGAGTAACCCCCTACGAGCAGTACTTC. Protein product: CASSAGVTPYEQYF.